This TCR beta chain was identified during a study of cytomegalovirus exposure and HLA in healthy donors. The study, taken as a whole, reports: Specificity for CMV antigens was confirmed in vitro for three of the CMV-associated chains.

As to this clone: Its antigen is not known.

There are 16 residues in the CDR3. Trimming left V 3 bases short and J 1 base short, with 14 bases between. Germline lookup yields CDR1 SEHNR and CDR2 FQNEAQ (reference sequence). It was with 60 Vbeta and 13 Jbeta primers that the PCR ran. The repertoire was sequenced with immunoSEQ multiplex PCR; TCRdb's copy has only in-frame clones and lacks some. The sample includes 150,000 or so clones, 75% to 85% seen only once; the top ten take about 2.4%. Source material: PBMCs. The chain has TRBV7-9 and TRBJ2-3, with D possibly being TRBD2 (5 bases). This TCR came from a man between 50 and 59 years old in good health and CMV-seronegative. Here the CDR3 reads CASSFPSDGGTDTQYF. DNA of the CDR3: TGTGCCAGCAGCTTCCCCTCCGACGGGGGCACAGATACGCAGTATTTT. The whole variable domain, remainder taken from reference TRBV7-9 and TRBJ2-3, is DTGVSQNPRHKITKRGQNVTFRCDPISEHNRLYWYRQTLGQGPEFLTYFQNEAQLEKSRLLSDRFSAERPKGSFSTLEIQRTEQGDSAMYLCASSFPSDGGTDTQYFGPGTRLTVL.